This note documents a single T cell receptor beta chain sequence. Sequencing was performed with immunoSEQ multiplex PCR; in TCRdb, only in-frame clones are kept and a portion is missing. Here the sample spans over 50,000 clones, around 93% being singletons. This record comes from a study of T cell changes during pregnancy in multiple sclerosis. After removal of 1 base from V and 4 bases from J, the junction contained 7 bases not matched to a gene. Germline CDR1 is MDHEN and CDR2 is SYDVKM. The CDR3 length is 16 residues. The receptor was isolated from a female donor with multiple sclerosis, enrolled in a pregnancy study. The material sequenced was peripheral blood, taken in the second trimester of pregnancy. The chain links TRBV28 to TRBJ1-1, with 9 bases identical to TRBD1. The CDR3: CASSLLQTGGGTEAFF. The CDR3, as DNA: TGTGCCAGCAGTTTATTGCAAACAGGGGGCGGCACTGAAGCTTTCTTT.